This T cell receptor (beta chain) was profiled in a study of blood T cell repertoires in COVID-19. Study-wide context: Sources were T cells, B-cell-depleted T cells, or PBMCs; the material itself was cDNA or gDNA.

In the original processing: Amplified reference gene primers provided the basis for estimating nucleated cell counts. Repertoires were generated with immunoSEQ multiplex PCR, while TCRdb's copy carries only in-frame clones and drops some. That table furnishes V, J and clone size, whereas the DNA furnished D and trimming. The sample has around 70,000 clones, approximately 91% seen once. Germline V lookup: CDR1 LGHNA, CDR2 YSLEER. CDR3 length: 18 residues. The ends lost 0 bases at V and 4 bases at J; junction bases unmatched: 11. Enrolment of Seattle patients took place during active infection, and they were followed longitudinally.

The TCR was taken from a man aged 50 to 59 with COVID-19, enrolled during active disease. The rearrangement links TRBV4-3 to TRBJ1-1; 10 bases map to TRBD1. Sequencing was performed on peripheral blood. This CDR3 reads CASSQEGTGDRESTEAFF. CDR3 nucleotide sequence: TGCGCCAGCAGCCAAGAGGGGACAGGGGATCGGGAAAGCACTGAAGCTTTCTTT.